This TCR beta chain was observed in a study of T cell clonotyping in hematopoietic cell transplantation. Regarding the study as a whole: Recipient TCR diversity dropped after transplant; expanded clonotypes rose from day 30 to 180.

In its sample, this clone was seen once. Its matching antigen is unknown. Assay: immunoSEQ multiplex PCR; the TCRdb copy retains only in-frame clones and omits some. The sample yields several thousand clones, roughly 77% seen once. The specimen was PBMCs, collected 100 days after allogeneic stem cell transplant. The sequence came from a female patient aged 30 to 40 who had an allogeneic stem cell transplant, so the T cells may come from the graft donor. Some clones in this sample may be carry-over from other donors' samples.

This CDR3 reads CASSIRGSKTEAFF. DNA of the CDR3: TGTGCCAGTAGTATCCGAGGCAGTAAGACTGAAGCTTTCTTT. The chain is built from TRBV19 and TRBJ1-1; D gene unclear. Germline CDR1 LNHDA, CDR2 SQIVND (reference sequence). Trimming removed 3 bases at V and 5 bases at J, with 13 bases between. The CDR3 is 14 residues long.